The next 3 T cell receptor beta chains were all read from a single sample in a study of blood T cell repertoires in COVID-19. This table comes from immunoSEQ multiplex PCR, and its TCRdb copy is limited to in-frame clones, with some not included. The sample lists roughly 100,000 clones, 81% occurring once. The sample taken for sequencing was peripheral blood. The source of these receptors is an elderly man with acute or convalescent COVID-19.

V is TRBV14 and J is TRBJ2-5, with TRBD2 matching 11 bases. In germline, CDR1 is SGHDN, CDR2 FVKESK. The CDR3 has 18 amino acids. J lost 8 bases, V lost 2 bases, and 16 bases had no gene match. The CDR3 DNA reads as TGTGCCAGCAGCCAATACAGCGAGAGACTAGCGGGACTAAGTACCCAGTACTTC. Protein product: CASSQYSERLAGLSTQYF. Supplemented by reference TRBV14 and TRBJ2-5, the full variable domain reads EAGVTQFPSHSVIEKGQTVTLRCDPISGHDNLYWYRRVMGKEIKFLLHFVKESKQDESGMPNNRFLAERTGGTYSTLKVQPAELEDSGVYFCASSQYSERLAGLSTQYFGPGTRLLVL.

The gene calls are TRBV9 and TRBJ2-1; D is perhaps TRBD1 (5 bases). This CDR3 has 15 amino acids. CDR1 and CDR2 from the germline V gene are SGDLS and YYNGEE. Trimming shortened V by 3 bases and J by 5 bases, and 15 bases separated the two germline ends. CDR3 sequence (DNA): TGTGCCAGCAGCGGGGAAAGGGGAAGGGACAATGAGCAGTTCTTC. This gives the protein CASSGERGRDNEQFF.

The chain joins TRBV7-9 to TRBJ1-1, with D uncertain. Per the germline V gene, CDR1 is SEHNR and CDR2 is FQNEAQ (reference sequence). Deletions cut 2 bases from V and 5 bases from J, with 12 bases between. CDR3 length: 14 amino acids. This CDR3 reads CASSLTSQTTEAFF. CDR3 DNA sequence: TGTGCCAGCAGCTTAACCTCACAGACAACTGAAGCTTTCTTT.